Shown below are 19 T cell receptor beta chains from a single sample sequenced in a study of T cell clonality in common variable immunodeficiency. Overall study results and limits: Common variable immunodeficiency TCR beta sequences reportedly had fewer deletions and N-nucleotide insertions.

The assay was immunoSEQ multiplex PCR, and TCRdb's table has in-frame clones only and misses some. The data show 30,000 to 35,000 clones, with none appearing a single time. What these receptors recognize is not known. Material: peripheral blood mononuclear cells. These TCRs come from a human donor with common variable immunodeficiency.

A few counts support this clone. The CDR3 end is not reached by the read, which stops 3 residues before it; the germline J gene fills it in. This chain links TRBV7-6 with TRBJ1-1, with D perhaps matching TRBD1 (6 bases). V lost 5 bases and J lost 1, with 11 bases in between. Germline CDR1 SGHVS, CDR2 FNYEAQ. This CDR3 contains 14 residues. Partial CDR3 DNA: TGTGCCAGCAGCGAACACAGGGAGAACACTGAA. Its translation is CASSEHRENTE. Given in full, the CDR3 is CASSEHRENTEAFF.

Note on this clone: The sequence runs out 3 residues before the end of the CDR3; the remainder is reconstructed from the germline J gene. The chain is built from TRBV18 and TRBJ1-1, with 7 bases lining up with TRBD1. Germline V lookup: CDR1 KGHSH, CDR2 LQKENI. The CDR3 is 15 residues long. The part of the CDR3 DNA that was read is TGTGCCAGCTCACCACCCTCGACAGGGAAGACGGAG. Encoded protein: CASSPPSTGKTE. The full CDR3 protein reads CASSPPSTGKTEAFF.

The sample holds a few counts of this clone. From the germline J gene comes the end of the CDR3, since the read stops 3 residues before it. V is TRBV7-9 and J is TRBJ2-7; the match to TRBD2 covers 9 bases. This CDR3 comprises 14 residues. V lost 5 bases to trimming and J lost 3 bases; unmatched junction nucleotides: 5. Germline values: CDR1 SEHNR, CDR2 FQNEAQ (reference sequence). The CDR3 sequence: CASSDSGGIYEQYF. CDR3 DNA, as far as it was read: TGTGCCAGCAGCGATAGCGGGGGTATCTACGAG.

This clone was counted a few times. Sequencing ends 3 residues short of the CDR3 end; the germline J gene provides the rest. The gene calls are TRBV19 and TRBJ1-1; TRBD1 matches 7 bases. This CDR3 is 14 amino acids long. V lost 2 bases and J lost 3; bases outside the gene matches: 3. Germline CDR1 reads LNHDA; CDR2 reads SQIVND (reference sequence). CDR3 protein: CASSIRQGDTEAFF. The CDR3 DNA, read in part, is TGTGCCAGTAGTATAAGGCAGGGGGACACTGAA. The full variable domain, in which reference TRBV19 and TRBJ1-1 provide the parts outside the CDR3, is DGGITQSPKYLFRKEGQNVTLSCEQNLNHDAMYWYRQDPGQGLRLIYYSQIVNDFQKGDIAEGYSVSREKKESFPLTVTSAQKNPTAFYLCASSIRQGDTEAFFGQGTRLTVV.

This clone was seen repeatedly, ten times or more. The CDR3 goes on 3 residues after the read ends, and that part is filled in from the germline J gene. This chain uses TRBV19 with TRBJ2-5, with 11 bases identical to TRBD2. Germline V gene data show CDR1 as LNHDA and CDR2 as SQIVND (reference sequence). V lost 2 bases, J lost 5 bases, and 1 base stayed unmatched. The CDR3 is 14 amino acids. The chain's CDR3 is CASSISSGRETQYF. The sequenced CDR3 bases are TGTGCCAGTAGTATATCTAGCGGGAGGGAGACC. Full variable domain (outside the CDR3, taken from reference TRBV19 and TRBJ2-5): DGGITQSPKYLFRKEGQNVTLSCEQNLNHDAMYWYRQDPGQGLRLIYYSQIVNDFQKGDIAEGYSVSREKKESFPLTVTSAQKNPTAFYLCASSISSGRETQYFGPGTRLLVL.

As to this clone: From the germline J gene comes the end of the CDR3, since the read stops 3 residues before it. The rearrangement links TRBV6-2 or TRBV6-3 to TRBJ2-5; a possible D gene is TRBD2 (6 bases). Trimming took off 7 bases at V and 2 bases at J, with 14 bases between the two ends. This CDR3 is 14 amino acids long. From germline, CDR1 is MNHEY and CDR2 SVGEGT. CDR3 bases read: TGTGCCAGCACCTCTCCGGGACTTCAAGAGACC. It yields the protein CASTSPGLQET. The full-length CDR3 reads as CASTSPGLQETQYF.

This clone was recorded many times. The read comes to an end 3 residues before the CDR3 does, leaving the germline J gene to fill in the end. This chain connects TRBV7-8 to TRBJ2-4, with D possibly being TRBD1 (6 bases). Germline V gene data show CDR1 as SGHVS and CDR2 as FQNEAQ. The CDR3 length is 13 residues. Trimming removed 5 bases from V and 6 bases from J, with 11 bases in between. The covered CDR3 bases are TGTGCCAGCAGCGTAGGACAGAGAAACATT. Amino acid sequence: CASSVGQRNI. The entire CDR3 is CASSVGQRNIQYF.

This clone was found a few times. With the read ending 3 residues before the CDR3 end, the germline J gene is used to fill in that end. The chain uses TRBV19 and TRBJ1-2; 8 bases are shared with TRBD1. J was trimmed by 4 bases and V by 6 bases; bases with no gene match: 13. Germline CDR1 is LNHDA and CDR2 is SQIVND (reference sequence). The CDR3 is made up of 16 amino acids. The CDR3 DNA, read in part, is TGTGCCAGTAGGTCGATGACAGGGGCGGGTAGCTATGGC. It translates to CASRSMTGAGSYG. In full, the CDR3 is CASRSMTGAGSYGYTF.

For this clone: The CDR3 goes on 3 residues after the read ends, and that part is filled in from the germline J gene. The rearrangement uses TRBV5-6 and TRBJ2-7; 8 bases agree with TRBD2. Germline V lookup: CDR1 SGHDT, CDR2 YYEEEE. V lost 4 bases to trimming and J lost 2 bases; unmatched junction nucleotides: 2. The CDR3 has 13 residues. The sequenced part of the CDR3 DNA is TGTGCCAGCAGCCCGGGACTAGCCTACGAG. Translating gives CASSPGLAYE. The CDR3 as a whole reads CASSPGLAYEQYF. The variable domain in full, with the rest retrieved from reference TRBV5-6 and TRBJ2-7, is DAGVTQSPTHLIKTRGQQVTLRCSPKSGHDTVSWYQQALGQGPQFIFQYYEEEERQRGNFPDRFSGHQFPNYSSELNVNALLLGDSALYLCASSPGLAYEQYFGPGTRLTVT.

The sample holds many counts of this clone. The read halts 3 residues ahead of the CDR3 end, with the missing end drawn from the germline J gene. The rearrangement joins TRBV5-4 to TRBJ2-7, with a possible D match to TRBD1 (6 bases). This CDR3 has 13 amino acids. Trimming took off 4 bases at V and 2 bases at J, with 10 bases between the two ends. Germline values: CDR1 SGHNT, CDR2 YYREEE (reference sequence). CDR3 region: CASSTGTTYEQYF. The CDR3 DNA, read in part, is TGTGCCAGCAGCACCGGGACAACCTACGAG. Full variable domain (rest looked up from reference TRBV5-4 and TRBJ2-7): ETGVTQSPTHLIKTRGQQVTLRCSSQSGHNTVSWYQQALGQGPQFIFQYYREEENGRGNFPPRFSGLQFPNYSSELNVNALELDDSALYLCASSTGTTYEQYFGPGTRLTVT.

Concerning this clone itself: From the germline J gene comes the end of the CDR3, since the read stops 3 residues before it. The chain has TRBV10-3 and TRBJ2-1; 7 nucleotides align to TRBD1. This CDR3 comprises 14 residues. Germline-derived CDR1 and CDR2 are ENHRY and SYGVKD. J was trimmed by 3 bases and V by 4 bases; bases with no gene match: 3. The chain's CDR3 is CAISGQGDYNEQFF. The part of the CDR3 DNA that was read is TGTGCCATCAGTGGACAGGGAGACTACAATGAG.

For this clone: The CDR3 end is not reached by the read, which stops 3 residues before it; the germline J gene fills it in. The genes are TRBV19 and TRBJ2-2; D may be TRBD1 (6 bases). The CDR3 is 15 residues long. The germline V and J ends were trimmed by 1 base and 4 bases, with 10 bases remaining between them. Germline values: CDR1 LNHDA, CDR2 SQIVND (reference sequence). This CDR3 reads CASSIGGTLTGELFF. The DNA read from the CDR3 is TGTGCCAGTAGTATAGGGGGGACACTCACCGGGGAG.

This clone was detected many times. Coverage ceases 3 residues before the CDR3 finishes, and the germline J gene fills in the end. The V and J genes are TRBV7-9 and TRBJ1-2; possibly TRBD1 for D (5 bases). Germline V gene data show CDR1 as SEHNR and CDR2 as FQNEAQ (reference sequence). The CDR3 length is 14 residues. The V and J ends lost 2 bases and 6 bases respectively, with 13 bases between them. CDR3 residues: CASSLTQGRDGYTF. CDR3 bases read: TGTGCCAGCAGCTTAACCCAGGGTCGAGATGGC.

This clone showed up many times. Read coverage stops 3 residues before the CDR3 terminus; the germline J gene supplies the remainder. The gene calls are TRBV27 and TRBJ1-6; TRBD1 matches at 9 bases. The V gene's germline CDR1 is MNHEY and CDR2 SMNVEV (reference sequence). The trim removed 5 bases at V and 3 bases at J, leaving 8 bases unmatched. The CDR3 has 17 amino acids. CDR3 in amino acids: CASSRPQGQGYNSPLHF. The sequenced CDR3 bases are TGTGCCAGCAGTAGACCCCAGGGACAGGGCTATAATTCACCC.

The sample holds a few counts of this clone. The missing CDR3 end, 3 residues past where the read stops, is filled in from the germline J gene. V usage is TRBV20-1 and J usage is TRBJ1-6, with 7 bases fitting TRBD1. The CDR3 is 14 amino acids. The V and J ends lost 4 bases and 7 bases, in that order; junction bases with no gene match: 7. Germline CDR1 reads DFQATT; CDR2 reads SNEGSKA (reference sequence). Incomplete CDR3 DNA: TGCAGTGCTACAGGGACAGCGACCAATTCACCC. Protein sequence: CSATGTATNSP. The full-length CDR3 reads as CSATGTATNSPLHF.

This clone was seen ten or more times. Partial CDR3 DNA: TGTGCCAGCAGTTTGGACAGTCAGGGCGGC. Translating gives CASSLDSQGG. In full, the CDR3 reads CASSLDSQGGYTF. The chain has TRBV28 and TRBJ1-2; D is possibly TRBD1 (6 bases). From the germline J gene comes the end of the CDR3, since the read stops 3 residues before it. Per germline, CDR1 MDHEN and CDR2 SYDVKM. CDR3 length equals 13 residues.

This clone was picked up many times. The CDR3 goes on 3 residues after the read ends, and that part is filled in from the germline J gene. The J gene is TRBJ2-3, the V gene TRBV13; possibly TRBD1 for D (6 bases). This CDR3 has 16 amino acids. With 5 bases removed from V and 3 bases from J, the gap between germline ends came to 18 bases. Germline CDR1 PRHDT, CDR2 FYEKMQ (reference sequence). The CDR3 is CASSNYREHMTDTQYF. Incomplete CDR3 DNA: TGTGCCAGCAGCAACTACAGGGAACATATGACAGATACG.

This clone was seen a handful of times. The observed sequence ends 3 residues before the CDR3 terminus, with the missing tail filled in from the germline J gene. The rearrangement links TRBV7-2 to TRBJ2-5; 10 nucleotides align to TRBD2. Germline V gene lookup returns CDR1 SGHTA and CDR2 FQGNSA. The CDR3 is 13 amino acids. J gave up 5 bases and V 4 bases, and 1 base lay outside the gene matches. The CDR3: CASSSSGSETQYF. The CDR3 bases that were read are TGTGCCAGCAGCTCTAGCGGGAGTGAGACC. The full variable domain, its missing parts supplied by reference TRBV7-2 and TRBJ2-5, is GAGVSQSPSNKVTEKGKDVELRCDPISGHTALYWYRQSLGQGLEFLIYFQGNSAPDKSGLPSDRFSAERTGGSVSTLTIQRTQQEDSAVYLCASSSSGSETQYFGPGTRLLVL.

By sample fraction, this clone is medium-sized. Read coverage stops 3 residues before the CDR3 terminus; the germline J gene supplies the remainder. The chain carries TRBV29-1 and TRBJ1-5, with 7 nucleotides matching TRBD1. Germline assignment: CDR1 SQVTM and CDR2 ANQGSEA. The CDR3 has 13 amino acids. The ends lost 6 bases at V and 4 bases at J; junction bases unmatched: 6. The sequenced part of the CDR3 DNA is TGCAGCGTACAGACAGGGTTAAATCAGCCC. Amino acid sequence: CSVQTGLNQP. Given in full, the CDR3 is CSVQTGLNQPQHF.